This paragraph reports one TCR beta chain. Its antigen remains unidentified. There are no base qualities to consult, and no much larger clone falls within one base. The source of the sample is a study of CD4 T cells in relation to SARS-CoV-2 and coronaviruses (TCRdb year 2021). With regard to the full study: In the ViraFEST assay, PBMCs were cultured with antigen for nine to ten days, after which TCR beta CDR3s were sequenced to identify clonal expansions specific to the antigen. An HIV-1 Nef peptide pool or a culture without peptide was used as the negative reference condition. Patient-derived lymphoblastoid cell lines were used to map the HLA restriction of shared crossreactive spike epitopes. Memory CD4+ T cell crossreactivity between SARS-CoV-2 and common cold coronavirus spike proteins was assessed at the TCR clonotype level in the study. The Adaptive Biotechnologies TCR-sequencing kit was used to sequence samples from three pre-COVID donors and the naive versus memory experiments, while other data came from Illumina-based sequencing. Expansion assays from other donors in the study were sequenced with a different, Illumina-based TCR-beta assay.

At the junction V is shortened by 1 base and J by 1 base; bases outside the gene matches: 7. CDR1 and CDR2 were assigned from the germline V gene (reference sequence) as SEHNR and FQNEAQ. Including cysteine and phenylalanine, the CDR3 has 17 amino acids. The kept DNA is CDR3 alone, 51 bases in frame from the first base. Study-wide findings and limitations: Small numbers of patients and of tested TCRs limited the study. Crossreactivity analysis centred on spike protein, so crossreactivity against other viral proteins was not assessed. Around three fifths of donors had memory CD4+ clonotypes that crossrecognized SARS-CoV-2 and at least one common cold coronavirus spike. Pre-pandemic and post-infection samples were not both contributed by any donor, so tracing of the source of pre-existing responses was limited. Significantly weaker SARS-CoV-2-driven expansion was shown by crossreactive clones than by monoreactive clones, consistent with antigenic imprinting.

CD4+ T cells from unexposed donors were collected before the COVID-19 pandemic (2011-2018). Following 10 days of culture, the EasySep CD4+ T cell isolation kit was used to isolate CD4+ T cells. As cell number allowed, CD4+ T cells from unexposed donors were tested for reactivity to SARS-CoV-2 S and N and to four common cold coronavirus spike pools. Each well received about 2.2 million PBMCs, cultured in IMDM supplemented with about 4.5% human AB serum and roughly 10 IU/ml IL-2. Half of the culture medium was replaced with fresh IL-2-containing medium on days 3 and 7. Each peptide culture condition was generally run in triplicate replicate wells. Leukapheresis product for the unexposed donors was bought commercially. Ficoll-Paque PLUS gradient centrifugation was used to isolate PBMCs from leukapheresis product or whole blood. PBMCs were either cryopreserved at -140°C or used fresh in the expansion assay. The QIAamp Micro DNA Kit was used to extract genomic DNA from the CD4+ T cells.

The library was prepared using the immunoSEQ multiplex PCR assay. The paper's processing steps were these. Preprocessing removed nonproductive sequences and CDR3s not starting with C, not ending with F or W, or shorter than 7 amino acids. The MANAFEST web app identified antigen-specific clonotypes based on expansion compared with the reference and other culture wells. A clone was considered positive if significant expansion relative to the reference culture was observed in 2 of 3 replicate wells at an FDR below 0.05. A further requirement for positive clones was significant expansion compared with all other tandem wells, along with an odds ratio above 5. Pairwise Levenshtein distance, computed with the stringdist R package after three terminal residues were trimmed from each end, was used as the measure of CDR3 homology. As stored in TCRdb, this immuneACCESS dataset retains in-frame rearrangements with V and J assigned. A fraction of the clones does not appear; measured against another copy, unresolved V genes explain less than half of the discrepancy, and the remainder lacks a known reason. That table is the source of V, J and clone size, and D and trimming were worked out from the DNA. The sample has some 29,000 clones on record, about three quarters of them singletons. The ten largest clonotypes hold around 17% of the sample.

The sequence came from a human donor in good health. The sample consisted of CD4+ T cells from PBMCs, cultured in vitro. Recombination connected TRBV7-9 to TRBJ2-5; a stretch of 9 junction bases matches TRBD2. The sequenced DNA is TGTGCCAGCAGCTTAGATTTAGCGGGGGCTCTCCAAGAGACCCAGTACTTC. Its translation is CASSLDLAGALQETQYF.